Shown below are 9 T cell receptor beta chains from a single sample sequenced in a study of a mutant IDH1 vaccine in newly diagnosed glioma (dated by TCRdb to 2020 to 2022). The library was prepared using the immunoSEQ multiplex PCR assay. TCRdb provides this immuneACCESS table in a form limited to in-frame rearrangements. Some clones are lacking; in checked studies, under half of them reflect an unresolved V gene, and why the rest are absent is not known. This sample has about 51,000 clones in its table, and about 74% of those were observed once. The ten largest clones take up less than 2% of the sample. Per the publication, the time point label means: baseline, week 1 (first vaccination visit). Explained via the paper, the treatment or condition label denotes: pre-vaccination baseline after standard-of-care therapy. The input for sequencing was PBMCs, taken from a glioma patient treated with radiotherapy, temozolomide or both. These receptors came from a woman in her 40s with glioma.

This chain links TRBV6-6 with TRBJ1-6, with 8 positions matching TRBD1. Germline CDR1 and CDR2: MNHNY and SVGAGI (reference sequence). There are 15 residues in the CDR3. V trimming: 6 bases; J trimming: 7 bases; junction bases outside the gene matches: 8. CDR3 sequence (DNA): TGTGCCAGCAGACACTACCCAGGGGGCAATTCACCCCTCCACTTT. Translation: CASRHYPGGNSPLHF.

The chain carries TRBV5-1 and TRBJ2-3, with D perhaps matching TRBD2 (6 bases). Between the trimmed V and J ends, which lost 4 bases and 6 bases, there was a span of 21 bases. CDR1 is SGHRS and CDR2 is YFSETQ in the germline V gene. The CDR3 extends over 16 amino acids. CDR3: CASSLSVGGSADTQYF. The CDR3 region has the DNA TGCGCCAGCAGCCTATCTGTCGGGGGAAGTGCGGATACGCAGTATTTT.

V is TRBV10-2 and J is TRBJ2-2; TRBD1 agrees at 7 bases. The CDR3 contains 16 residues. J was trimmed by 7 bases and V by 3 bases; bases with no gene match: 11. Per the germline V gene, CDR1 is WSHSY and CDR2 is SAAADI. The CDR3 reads CASSDSGLRGNGELFF. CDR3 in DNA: TGCGCCAGCAGTGACTCTGGACTCAGGGGGAACGGGGAGCTGTTTTTT.

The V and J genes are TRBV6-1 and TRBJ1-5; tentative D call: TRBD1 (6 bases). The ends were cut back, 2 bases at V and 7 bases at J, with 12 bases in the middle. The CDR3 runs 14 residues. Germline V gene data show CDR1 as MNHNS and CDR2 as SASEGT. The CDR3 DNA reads TGTGCCAGCAGTGAATGGGCAGGGGAACAGCCCCAGCATTTT. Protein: CASSEWAGEQPQHF.

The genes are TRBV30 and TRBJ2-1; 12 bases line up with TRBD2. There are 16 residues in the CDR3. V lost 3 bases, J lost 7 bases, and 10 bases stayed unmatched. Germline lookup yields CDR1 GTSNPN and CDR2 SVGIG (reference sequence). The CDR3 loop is CAWSLAGGIVINEQFF. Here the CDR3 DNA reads TGTGCCTGGAGCCTAGCGGGGGGGATAGTTATAAATGAGCAGTTCTTC.

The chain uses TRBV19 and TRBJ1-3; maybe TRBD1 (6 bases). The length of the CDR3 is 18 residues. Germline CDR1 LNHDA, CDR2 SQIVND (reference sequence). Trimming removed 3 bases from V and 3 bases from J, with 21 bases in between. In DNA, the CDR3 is TGTGCCAGTAGTATCCGGAGCGACGGGGGCGGGTTTGGAAACACCATATATTTT. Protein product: CASSIRSDGGGFGNTIYF.

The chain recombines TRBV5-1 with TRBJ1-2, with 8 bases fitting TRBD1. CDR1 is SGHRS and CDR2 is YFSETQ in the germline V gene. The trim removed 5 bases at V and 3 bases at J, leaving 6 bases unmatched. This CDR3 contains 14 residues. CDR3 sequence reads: CASRGGQGDYGYTF. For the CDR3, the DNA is TGCGCCAGCAGGGGCGGACAGGGCGACTATGGCTACACCTTC. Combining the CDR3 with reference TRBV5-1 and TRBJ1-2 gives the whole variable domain KAGVTQTPRYLIKTRGQQVTLSCSPISGHRSVSWYQQTPGQGLQFLFEYFSETQRNKGNFPGRFSGRQFSNSRSEMNVSTLELGDSALYLCASRGGQGDYGYTFGSGTRLTVV.

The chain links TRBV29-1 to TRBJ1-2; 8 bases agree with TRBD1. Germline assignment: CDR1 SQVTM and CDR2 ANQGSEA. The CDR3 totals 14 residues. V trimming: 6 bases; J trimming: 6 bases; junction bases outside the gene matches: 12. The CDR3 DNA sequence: TGCAGCGTCCTAGGTTGGTCAGGGGGCAATGGCTACACCTTC. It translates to CSVLGWSGGNGYTF.

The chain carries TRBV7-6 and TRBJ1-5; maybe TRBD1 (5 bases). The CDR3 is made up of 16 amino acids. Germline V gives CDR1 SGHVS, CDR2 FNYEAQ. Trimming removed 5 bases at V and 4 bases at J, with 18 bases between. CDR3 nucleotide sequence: TGTGCCAGCAGCAGGAGGCCCGGGGCGGGAAATCAGCCCCAGCATTTT. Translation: CASSRRPGAGNQPQHF. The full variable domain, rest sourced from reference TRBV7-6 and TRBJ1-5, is GAGVSQSPRYKVTKRGQDVALRCDPISGHVSLYWYRQALGQGPEFLTYFNYEAQQDKSGLPNDRFSAERPEGSISTLTIQRTEQRDSAMYRCASSRRPGAGNQPQHFGDGTRLSIL.